This entry describes one T cell receptor (beta chain). The target antigen is unknown. The data belong to a study of early T cells in non-severe SARS-CoV-2 infection. About the research overall: Sequenced material consisted of bulk RNA (from unsorted whole blood), and chains were unpaired. Points from the study as a whole: In VDJdb matching, anti-spike CD8 responses were favored while private and CD4 specificities went missing.

Individual cDNA molecules carried attached unique molecular identifiers. TCRdb processed the 5' RACE reads anew with MiXCR; each CDR3 protein has one entry. The profile shows 60,000 to 85,000 distinct CDR3 sequences, 15% to 17% of them singletons. CDR1 is DFQATT, CDR2 SNEGSKA, per germline (reference sequence). The CDR3 sequence is 14 residues long. The sequence derives from an adult who was a healthcare worker with PCR-confirmed SARS-CoV-2 infection or an uninfected control (not recorded which). This chain joins TRBV20-1 and TRBJ1-5; D is undetermined. The specimen sequenced was whole blood. CDR3 sequence (DNA): TGCAGCCCAGGCAGGACCTATAGCAATCAGCCCCAGCATTTT. Amino acids: CSPGRTYSNQPQHF.